Listed here is a single TCR beta chain. This sample was taken from a study of cytomegalovirus exposure and HLA in healthy donors. It was with 60 Vbeta and 13 Jbeta primers that the PCR ran. Assay: immunoSEQ multiplex PCR; the TCRdb copy retains only in-frame clones and omits some. The sample lists about 82,000 clones; over 80% were seen once. The V segment lost 2 bases and the J segment 12 bases; nucleotides outside the gene matches: 13. This CDR3 is built from 16 residues. CDR1 is MNHEY, CDR2 SVGAGI, per germline. The V and J genes are TRBV6-5 and TRBJ1-6; 7 bases fit TRBD1. The receptor comes from a man aged 18 to 29 in good health and CMV-seronegative. Sequenced input: PBMCs. For the CDR3, the DNA is TGTGCCAGCAGTTACCCACAGGGGCCGCGGACGGGACCCCTCCACTTT. It yields the protein CASSYPQGPRTGPLHF.